The TCR beta chain described here comes from a study of shared clonotypes between healthy human individuals. Study-wide background: Each donor's CD8 memory used one plate, CD8 naive two, each CD4 subset three.

The CD4+ fraction was divided into a CD45RA+ naive subset and a CD45RA-negative memory subset. In the study's own analysis: ImmunoSEQ junction-only sequences lacked quality scores, so their filtering differed. The method was immunoSEQ multiplex PCR; TCRdb's version includes in-frame clones alone and lacks a portion of them. From that table come the V and J calls and clone size; the DNA was used to work out D and trimming. The sample has roughly 2.2 million clones; more than 85% are singletons. V lost 5 bases, J lost 4 bases, and 5 bases lay in between. The CDR3 runs to 11 residues. Germline CDR1 is SEHNR and CDR2 is FQNEAQ (reference sequence). Comments on this clone: Other DNA sequences of this sample code for an identical CDR3.

The chain couples TRBV7-9 to TRBJ2-5; D remains unclear. Sequencing was done on a sample of naive CD4+ T cells from PBMCs. Subset defined: CD45RA+ positively selected. The receptor's source is a man between 18 and 29 years old in good health. Some clones in this sample may be carry-over from other donors' samples. The CDR3 reads CASSPSETQYF. In DNA form, the CDR3 reads TGTGCCAGCAGCCCCTCAGAGACCCAGTACTTC.